These T cell receptor beta chains were read from a single sample in a study of blood T cells in healthy people across ages. TCRdb redid the calling of the 5' RACE reads with MiXCR, one entry per CDR3 protein. The sample shows nearly 800,000 distinct CDR3 sequences, more than 20% of them seen only once. Another study also made use of these data, one on T cells of mothers and their children.

The specimen sequenced was blood. The origin of the receptors is a boy aged 5-17 years in good health. The CDR3 runs from the conserved cysteine through the conserved F or W. Each record gives: V gene, clone size, J gene, D gene, CDR3 DNA, CDR3 protein. The D gene is left open where the match is weak. A row's size may be missing; if present it is once, few, many or a size class.

TRBV28	few	TRBJ1-6	TRBD1	TGTGCCAGCAGTGGACAGGGCCTGAGCTCCTATAATTCACCCCTCCACTTT	CASSGQGLSSYNSPLHF
TRBV10-3	-	TRBJ2-5	-	TGTGCCATCAGTGAGAGGCTAGCGCAAGCTCAAGAGACCCAGTACTTC	CAISERLAQAQETQYF
TRBV7-9	-	TRBJ2-1	-	TGTGCCAGCAGCCATGACCCCCAGGGGCCGAGAACCCACAATGAGCAGTTCTTC	CASSHDPQGPRTHNEQFF
TRBV4-3	few	TRBJ2-7	TRBD2	TGCGCCAGCAGCCAAGTAGGTGGCGGGAGTTACGAGCAGTACTTC	CASSQVGGGSYEQYF
TRBV4-3	-	TRBJ2-2	-	TGCGCCAGCAGCCAAGATCGCCAGGGGACGAACACCGGGGAGCTGTTTTTT	CASSQDRQGTNTGELFF
TRBV29-1	-	TRBJ2-2	-	TGCAGCGTTGAAGAACGTCACGGGGAGCTGTTTTTT	CSVEERHGELFF
TRBV20-1	-	TRBJ2-5	-	TGCAGTGCTAGAGGCGGGATAGAGACCCAGTACTTC	CSARGGIETQYF
TRBV20-1	-	TRBJ2-1	TRBD1	TGCAGTGCTAGATTCACAGGGGGATACAATGAGCAGTTCTTC	CSARFTGGYNEQFF
TRBV29-1	few	TRBJ1-4	-	TGCAGCGCTATCGGGTTTAATGAAAAACTGTTTTTT	CSAIGFNEKLFF
TRBV12-3/TRBV12-4	-	TRBJ2-7	-	TGTGCCAGCAGTTTAGGGGTACAGGGCCACGAGCAGTACTTC	CASSLGVQGHEQYF
TRBV5-1	few	TRBJ1-4	-	TGCGCCAGCAGCCCGGCGGGGGACGTAAGCGAAAAACTGGTTTTT	CASSPAGDVSEKLVF